This T cell receptor (beta chain) comes out of a study of CD8+ T cells in alopecia areata. Background on the study: A 6-month period off drug followed tofacitinib, which lasted 6 to 18 months. Study results and limitations: Lesional tissue from the scalp (especially in alopecia totalis/universalis) showed higher clonality than normal scalp. When scalp samples are sequenced, resident alphabeta T cells of normal skin are also captured.

This clone was found a few times. The antigen is not known. Those with alopecia areata gave lesional scalp punch biopsies and peripheral blood. Sequencing relied on a cDNA template that was reverse transcribed from extracted RNA. Measured with immunoSEQ multiplex PCR; TCRdb has only the in-frame clones, and not every one. Counted here are under 250,000 clones, 50% to 60% occurring once; the ten biggest clones make up 0.45%. The ends lost 5 bases at V and 5 bases at J; junction bases unmatched: 5. Germline CDR1 and CDR2: SEHNR and FQNEAQ (reference sequence). The CDR3 runs to 15 residues. Sequencing used CD4+ T cells sorted from blood, obtained at week 0. This TCR derives from a human donor with alopecia areata. V gene TRBV7-9 combines with J gene TRBJ2-1; 11 nucleotides match TRBD1. The DNA of the CDR3 is TGTGCCAGCAGCCGCGGACAGGGGGCAAACAATGAGCAGTTCTTC. Translation: CASSRGQGANNEQFF.